Following are 28 T cell receptor beta chains from one sample sequenced in a study of blood T cell repertoires in COVID-19. Method: immunoSEQ multiplex PCR; TCRdb's copy keeps in-frame clones and lacks some. This table holds 250,000 to 300,000 clones, about nine tenths found once. The sample comprised peripheral blood. The receptors stem from a woman aged 25 to 39 with COVID-19, enrolled during active disease.

This clone was observed once. The chain employs TRBV9 and TRBJ2-2, with TRBD2 matching over 8 bases. The germline V gene has CDR1 SGDLS and CDR2 YYNGEE. The CDR3 totals 16 residues. V shed 4 bases, J shed 2 bases, and the junction held 7 bases outside the gene matches. The CDR3 loop reads CASSIYSGANTGELFF. In DNA form, the CDR3 reads TGTGCCAGCAGCATATATAGCGGGGCCAACACCGGGGAGCTGTTTTTT.

The CDR3 spells CASGQWATTGELFF. The CDR3 DNA reads TGTGCCAGCGGTCAATGGGCTACCACCGGGGAGCTGTTTTTT. The chain uses TRBV3-1 (or the pseudogene TRBV3-2) and TRBJ2-2, with D uncertain. Trimming took off 8 bases at V and 4 bases at J, with 14 bases between the two ends. This CDR3 has 14 amino acids. In germline, CDR1 is LGHDT, CDR2 YNNKEL (reference sequence).

The chain couples TRBV2 to TRBJ2-3; the match to TRBD2 covers 7 bases. Germline CDR1 reads SNHLY; CDR2 reads FYNNEI. There are 15 residues in the CDR3. J lost 2 bases, V lost 6 bases, and 8 bases had no gene match. CDR3 in DNA: TGTGCCAGCAGGGATCGGGACTACCCCACAGATACGCAGTATTTT. Residues: CASRDRDYPTDTQYF.

V and J are TRBV6-5 and TRBJ2-2; TRBD2 aligns across 9 bases. V was pared by 2 bases and J by 2 bases, with 3 bases of the junction left unmatched. This CDR3 spans 16 amino acids. Germline V CDR1 and CDR2: MNHEY, SVGAGI. CDR3 in DNA: TGTGCCAGCAGTTACGAGACTAGCGGTAACACCGGGGAGCTGTTTTTT. Its protein product is CASSYETSGNTGELFF.

The rearrangement joins TRBV11-3 to TRBJ2-1; 15 bases line up with TRBD2. Per germline, CDR1 SGHNT and CDR2 YENEEA. V lost 5 bases, J lost 9 bases, and 2 bases stayed unmatched. The length of the CDR3 is 14 residues. CDR3 DNA sequence: TGTGCCAGCAGCGCGGGACTAGCGGGAGGTGAGCAGTTCTTC. Translation gives CASSAGLAGGEQFF. Based on the CDR3 plus reference TRBV11-3 and TRBJ2-1, the full variable domain is EAGVVQSPRYKIIEKKQPVAFWCNPISGHNTLYWYLQNLGQGPELLIRYENEEAVDDSQLPKDRFSAERLKGVDSTLKIQPAELGDSAVYLCASSAGLAGGEQFFGPGTRLTVL.

CDR3 in amino acids: CASSLLAGDYEQYF. The DNA for the CDR3 is TGTGCCAGCAGTCTACTAGCGGGAGACTACGAGCAGTACTTC. V usage is TRBV28 and J usage is TRBJ2-7, with 11 bases identical to TRBD2. The CDR3 is 14 residues long. V trimming: 5 bases; J trimming: 3 bases; junction bases outside the gene matches: 3. Germline V CDR1 and CDR2: MDHEN, SYDVKM. The whole variable domain, remainder taken from reference TRBV28 and TRBJ2-7, is DVKVTQSSRYLVKRTGEKVFLECVQDMDHENMFWYRQDPGLGLRLIYFSYDVKMKEKGDIPEGYSVSREKKERFSLILESASTNQTSMYLCASSLLAGDYEQYFGPGTRLTVT.

The chain links TRBV29-1 to TRBJ1-1, with TRBD1 matching over 8 bases. This CDR3 spans 12 amino acids. The V gene end was trimmed by 4 bases and the J gene end by 6 bases; junction bases not matched to a gene: 4. From germline, CDR1 is SQVTM and CDR2 ANQGSEA. CDR3 DNA sequence: TGCAGCGTTGTATGGGGACAGGCTGAAGCTTTCTTT. As protein: CSVVWGQAEAFF.

This rearrangement joins TRBV3-1 (or the pseudogene TRBV3-2) to TRBJ1-2; 9 bases line up with TRBD1. The J segment lost 4 bases and the V segment lost 2 bases, leaving 8 bases of the junction unmatched. CDR3 size: 16 residues. Germline CDR1 reads LGHDT; CDR2 reads YNNKEL (reference sequence). The CDR3 region has the DNA TGTGCCAGCAGCCAACCGGGACAGGGAGGGCCCTATGGCTACACCTTC. As protein: CASSQPGQGGPYGYTF.

The chain is built from TRBV7-3 and TRBJ2-1; 14 nucleotides agree with TRBD2. The V segment lost 5 bases and the J segment 4 bases; nucleotides outside the gene matches: 1. This CDR3 contains 15 residues. Germline CDR1 SGHTA, CDR2 FQGTGA. CDR3 amino acids: CASSRLAGGYNEQFF. The CDR3 DNA is TGTGCCAGCAGCAGACTAGCGGGAGGGTACAATGAGCAGTTCTTC.

The chain is built from TRBV2 and TRBJ1-5; 9 bases map to TRBD1. Looked up from germline, CDR1 is SNHLY and CDR2 is FYNNEI. V gave up 9 bases and J gave up 4 bases; unmatched junction bases: 7. There are 14 residues in the CDR3. In DNA form, the CDR3 reads TGTGCCAGGGGGGGACAGGGTCGAAATCAGCCCCAGCATTTT. It specifies CARGGQGRNQPQHF.

The V call is TRBV9, the J call TRBJ2-7; maybe TRBD2 (5 bases). The V gene lost 4 bases and the J gene lost 6 bases, with 11 bases spanning the gap. CDR3 length: 12 amino acids. Germline-derived CDR1 and CDR2 are SGDLS and YYNGEE. The CDR3 DNA is TGTGCCAGCAGCTACGGGGAGAGCGAGCAGTACTTC. It codes for CASSYGESEQYF. The full variable domain, completed using reference TRBV9 and TRBJ2-7, is DSGVTQTPKHLITATGQRVTLRCSPRSGDLSVYWYQQSLDQGLQFLIQYYNGEERAKGNILERFSAQQFPDLHSELNLSSLELGDSALYFCASSYGESEQYFGPGTRLTVT.

The rearrangement joins TRBV14 to TRBJ1-1; no definite D call. Germline values: CDR1 SGHDN, CDR2 FVKESK. The CDR3 is made up of 12 amino acids. V lost 1 base and J lost 8, with 8 bases in between. CDR3 sequence reads: CASSQGMREAFF. The CDR3 nucleotides are TGTGCCAGCAGCCAAGGGATGAGGGAAGCTTTCTTT.

The gene calls are TRBV10-3 and TRBJ2-7; D is unclear. Per germline, CDR1 ENHRY and CDR2 SYGVKD. Trimming stripped 6 bases from V and 5 bases from J, with 8 bases between. This CDR3 contains 11 residues. The CDR3 sequence is CAIRALDEQYF. CDR3 in DNA: TGTGCCATCAGGGCCCTAGACGAGCAGTACTTC.

The gene calls are TRBV4-1 and TRBJ2-7, with D possibly being TRBD2 (5 bases). The germline V gene encodes CDR1 MGHRA and CDR2 YSYEKL. The CDR3 runs to 15 residues. Between the trimmed V and J ends, which lost 0 bases and 4 bases, there was a span of 13 bases. DNA of the CDR3: TGCGCCAGCAGCCAAGAGCGCCTAGCTTCGTACGAGCAGTACTTC. It encodes CASSQERLASYEQYF.

The rearrangement joins TRBV4-1 to TRBJ2-1, with 10 nucleotides matching TRBD1. The CDR3 totals 15 residues. Germline CDR1 is MGHRA and CDR2 is YSYEKL. The J segment lost 8 bases and the V segment lost 3 bases, leaving 7 bases of the junction unmatched. The CDR3 sequence: CASSQRQGAGDEQFF. The CDR3, as DNA: TGCGCCAGCAGCCAGAGACAGGGGGCTGGGGATGAGCAGTTCTTC.

The J gene is TRBJ2-1, the V gene TRBV5-1; 7 bases match TRBD2. The CDR3 totals 14 residues. Trimming took 1 base from V and 5 from J; bases not matched to a gene: 3. Germline CDR1 SGHRS, CDR2 YFSETQ. The CDR3 protein is CASSLPSGDNEQFF. The CDR3 DNA sequence: TGCGCCAGCAGCTTGCCTAGCGGCGACAATGAGCAGTTCTTC.

This chain links TRBV30 with TRBJ1-1, with 8 bases fitting TRBD1. J lost 2 bases, V lost 1 base, and 3 bases had no gene match. From germline, CDR1 is GTSNPN and CDR2 SVGIG (reference sequence). This CDR3 contains 14 residues. The CDR3 sequence: CAWSADRGNTEAFF. Written as DNA, the CDR3 is TGTGCCTGGAGTGCCGACAGGGGAAACACTGAAGCTTTCTTT.

This rearrangement joins TRBV11-3 to TRBJ2-1; the match to TRBD2 covers 14 bases. The germline CDR1 and CDR2 sequences are SGHNT and YENEEA. This CDR3 is 15 amino acids long. V lost 3 bases to trimming and J lost 8 bases; unmatched junction nucleotides: 3. CDR3 region: CASSLGLAGEYEQFF. For the CDR3, the DNA is TGTGCCAGCAGCTTGGGACTAGCGGGAGAATATGAGCAGTTCTTC. Variable domain in full (rest from reference TRBV11-3 and TRBJ2-1): EAGVVQSPRYKIIEKKQPVAFWCNPISGHNTLYWYLQNLGQGPELLIRYENEEAVDDSQLPKDRFSAERLKGVDSTLKIQPAELGDSAVYLCASSLGLAGEYEQFFGPGTRLTVL.

The chain is built from TRBV4-1 and TRBJ2-2; D may be TRBD1 (5 bases). The CDR3 spans 14 residues. Germline-derived CDR1 and CDR2 are MGHRA and YSYEKL. The V and J ends lost 3 bases and 5 bases respectively, with 10 bases between them. The CDR3: CASSHPQGTGELFF. The CDR3 bases are TGCGCCAGCAGCCATCCCCAGGGAACCGGGGAGCTGTTTTTT.

This chain connects TRBV4-1 to TRBJ1-6, with D possibly being TRBD1 (5 bases). V was shortened by 5 bases and J by 1 base, with 9 bases between the two germline ends. CDR3 length: 15 residues. Germline V gene data show CDR1 as MGHRA and CDR2 as YSYEKL. The CDR3 DNA sequence: TGCGCCAGCAGCGGCCAGGGATCCTATAATTCACCCCTCCACTTT. This encodes CASSGQGSYNSPLHF.

The rearrangement joins TRBV7-9 to TRBJ1-5, with D possibly matching TRBD1 (5 bases). Trimming shortened V by 4 bases and J by 3 bases, and 10 bases separated the two germline ends. The CDR3 is 14 residues long. Germline V gene data show CDR1 as SEHNR and CDR2 as FQNEAQ (reference sequence). The CDR3 protein is CASSSQGVNQPQHF. Written as DNA, the CDR3 is TGTGCCAGCAGCTCCCAAGGGGTCAATCAGCCCCAGCATTTT. Drawing the rest from reference TRBV7-9 and TRBJ1-5, the complete variable domain is DTGVSQNPRHKITKRGQNVTFRCDPISEHNRLYWYRQTLGQGPEFLTYFQNEAQLEKSRLLSDRFSAERPKGSFSTLEIQRTEQGDSAMYLCASSSQGVNQPQHFGDGTRLSIL.

This clone was detected only once. The chain uses TRBV27 and TRBJ1-5; the D is unclear. V lost 5 bases and J lost 6, with 14 bases in between. The CDR3 runs to 14 residues. Germline V gene lookup returns CDR1 MNHEY and CDR2 SMNVEV (reference sequence). CDR3: CASSENWRGQPQHF. CDR3 nucleotides: TGTGCCAGCAGTGAAAATTGGCGAGGTCAGCCCCAGCATTTT.

The genes are TRBV5-4 and TRBJ2-3; weak D call: TRBD1 (7 bases). Germline CDR1 and CDR2: SGHNT and YYREEE (reference sequence). The CDR3 has 14 amino acids. V was pared by 0 bases and J by 4 bases, with 9 bases between. CDR3 protein: CASSLARGADTQYF. The CDR3 DNA follows: TGTGCCAGCAGCTTGGCCAGGGGGGCAGATACGCAGTATTTT.

The CDR3: CASVSDRGGNIQYF. The DNA for the CDR3 is TGTGCCAGCGTCTCGGACAGGGGTGGAAACATTCAGTACTTC. The chain links TRBV7-9 to TRBJ2-4; 9 positions agree with TRBD1. Per the germline V gene, CDR1 is SEHNR and CDR2 is FQNEAQ (reference sequence). This CDR3 spans 14 amino acids. Germline trimming cut 8 bases from V and 6 bases from J; bases unmatched to any gene: 8.

The chain has TRBV19 and TRBJ2-3; perhaps TRBD2 as D (5 bases). Germline V gene sequence: CDR1 LNHDA, CDR2 SQIVND (reference sequence). This CDR3 has 13 residues. V dropped 7 bases and J dropped 2 bases, with 10 bases sitting between them. This chain's CDR3 is CASNSGYTDTQYF. CDR3 sequence (DNA): TGTGCCAGTAATTCGGGATACACAGATACGCAGTATTTT.

The chain is built from TRBV2 and TRBJ2-7; TRBD2 aligns across 8 bases. The germline V gene has CDR1 SNHLY and CDR2 FYNNEI. The CDR3 extends over 13 amino acids. J lost 5 bases, V lost 8 bases, and 8 bases had no gene match. The DNA of the CDR3 is TGTGCCAGCGGCTCGGGACTAGGAGACGAGCAGTACTTC. Its protein is CASGSGLGDEQYF.

The chain is built from TRBV30 and TRBJ2-5; D gene unclear. This CDR3 has 14 amino acids. Germline loops: CDR1 GTSNPN, CDR2 SVGIG (reference sequence). Trimming took 4 bases from V and 1 from J, leaving 13 bases between them. This chain's CDR3 is CAWMRDTIQETQYF. CDR3 DNA sequence: TGTGCCTGGATGAGAGACACAATCCAAGAGACCCAGTACTTC. Complete variable domain (other parts from reference TRBV30 and TRBJ2-5): SQTIHQWPATLVQPVGSPLSLECTVEGTSNPNLYWYRQAAGRGLQLLFYSVGIGQISSEVPQNLSASRPQDRQFILSSKKLLLSDSGFYLCAWMRDTIQETQYFGPGTRLLVL.

V usage is TRBV2 and J usage is TRBJ2-3; D remains ambiguous. Germline assignment: CDR1 SNHLY and CDR2 FYNNEI. This CDR3 comprises 12 residues. The ends were cut back, 11 bases at V and 7 bases at J, with 16 bases in the middle. The CDR3, as DNA: TGTGCCGGAGCAGTTGGTACTTATACGCAGTATTTT. Translated: CAGAVGTYTQYF.